These 25 T cell receptor beta chains originate from one sample sequenced in a study of T cell responses to AZD1222 COVID-19 vaccine. TCRdb's table, derived via immunoSEQ multiplex PCR, lists solely in-frame clones and lacks some. The sample lists about 140,000 clones; just under 95% were seen once. The sample was peripheral blood, taken after recovery from COVID-19. These receptors all come from an adult who had recovered from COVID-19.

The chain links TRBV5-1 to TRBJ2-7; TRBD2 agrees at 13 bases. The CDR3 length is 18 residues. Germline CDR1 SGHRS, CDR2 YFSETQ. Trimming at V came to 0 bases and at J to 7 bases, leaving 13 bases not matched to a gene. The CDR3 DNA sequence: TGCGCCAGCAGCTTGGTTAACACTAGCGGGAGGGCCCTGTGGGAGCAGTACTTC. It is translated as CASSLVNTSGRALWEQYF.

CDR3 in amino acids: CASSLVAGGRNEQFF. CDR3 DNA: TGTGCCAGCAGCTTAGTAGCGGGAGGGCGGAATGAGCAGTTCTTC. V and J are TRBV13 and TRBJ2-1; 11 nucleotides align to TRBD2. This CDR3 is built from 15 residues. V dropped 1 base and J dropped 7; count of bases not matched to a gene: 3. Germline lookup yields CDR1 PRHDT and CDR2 FYEKMQ (reference sequence).

The chain employs TRBV6-2 or TRBV6-3 and TRBJ2-1, with 12 bases aligning to TRBD2. Germline-derived CDR1 and CDR2 are MNHEY and SVGEGT. The CDR3 runs to 16 residues. The J segment lost 8 bases and the V segment lost 6 bases, leaving 11 bases of the junction unmatched. The CDR3 protein is CASSLQLAGGEDEQFF. DNA for the CDR3: TGTGCCAGCAGCCTTCAACTAGCGGGGGGTGAGGATGAGCAGTTCTTC.

The chain is built from TRBV29-1 and TRBJ2-7; the D gene is possibly TRBD1 (5 bases). The CDR3 loop spans 14 amino acids. V lost 4 bases and J 3 bases, leaving 16 bases between the germline ends. Germline CDR1 is SQVTM and CDR2 is ANQGSEA. Here the CDR3 DNA reads TGCAGCGTTGGGACGACAGTTTACCTCTACGAGCAGTACTTC. Amino acids: CSVGTTVYLYEQYF.

The CDR3 is CASSQDPRATDTQYF. The CDR3 DNA sequence: TGTGCCAGCAGCCAAGATCCAAGGGCCACAGATACGCAGTATTTT. This chain joins TRBV14 and TRBJ2-3; D is undetermined. The V and J ends lost 0 bases and 2 bases respectively, with 9 bases between them. This CDR3 spans 15 amino acids. Germline V gives CDR1 SGHDN, CDR2 FVKESK. Supplemented by reference TRBV14 and TRBJ2-3, the full variable domain reads EAGVTQFPSHSVIEKGQTVTLRCDPISGHDNLYWYRRVMGKEIKFLLHFVKESKQDESGMPNNRFLAERTGGTYSTLKVQPAELEDSGVYFCASSQDPRATDTQYFGPGTRLTVL.

In DNA form, the CDR3 reads TGTGCCAGCTCACCACTTGCGTGGACAGGGGGCTCGGGATACAATGAGCAGTTCTTC. Translated: CASSPLAWTGGSGYNEQFF. V is TRBV18 and J is TRBJ2-1, with 11 nucleotides matching TRBD1. The junction had 12 bases not matched to a gene; V was cut back by 1 base and J by 4 bases. Germline CDR1 KGHSH, CDR2 LQKENI. The CDR3 consists of 19 residues.

The J gene is TRBJ1-1, the V gene TRBV10-1, with 7 bases aligning to TRBD1. V was pared by 8 bases and J by 1 base, with 7 bases of the junction left unmatched. Germline CDR1 WNHNN, CDR2 SYGVQD (reference sequence). CDR3 length: 14 amino acids. The CDR3 is CASGSGQPNTEAFF. The CDR3 nucleotides are TGCGCCAGCGGCTCGGGACAGCCGAACACTGAAGCTTTCTTT.

This clone appeared once. The V and J genes are TRBV28 and TRBJ2-1, with TRBD2 matching over 8 bases. The germline gives CDR1 MDHEN, CDR2 SYDVKM. V was clipped by 6 bases and J by 8 bases; unmatched bases: 9. The CDR3 extends over 14 amino acids. CDR3 sequence (DNA): TGTGCCAGCAGGGGGGCTCGGGAGGGGTATGAGCAGTTCTTC. Translation: CASRGAREGYEQFF.

The V and J genes are TRBV14 and TRBJ2-5; D is ambiguous. Germline V gene lookup returns CDR1 SGHDN and CDR2 FVKESK. This CDR3 has 18 residues. Trimming removed 6 bases at V and 1 base at J, with 24 bases between. The CDR3 loop is CASSQRSWTGFVQETQYF. The CDR3 coding sequence is TGTGCCAGCAGTCAAAGATCTTGGACGGGTTTTGTCCAAGAGACCCAGTACTTC.

The rearrangement links TRBV5-4 to TRBJ2-3; D may match TRBD1 or TRBD2 (6 bases each). The V gene's germline CDR1 is SGHNT and CDR2 YYREEE (reference sequence). Trimming stripped 3 bases from V and 0 bases from J, with 20 bases between. CDR3 size: 18 residues. The CDR3 DNA reads as TGTGCCAGCAGCTCTGGGGGGCCTAGCAGCACTAGCACAGATACGCAGTATTTT. It translates to CASSSGGPSSTSTDTQYF.

This chain joins TRBV6-5 and TRBJ2-7, with a tentative D call TRBD2 (6 bases). Per the germline V gene, CDR1 is MNHEY and CDR2 is SVGAGI. There are 14 residues in the CDR3. V was pared by 6 bases and J by 3 bases, with 15 bases between. CDR3 nucleotides: TGTGCCAGCAGCGTGGTAACGGGGGACTACGAGCAGTACTTC. This codes for CASSVVTGDYEQYF.

The rearrangement joins TRBV6-1 to TRBJ2-7; D unresolved. The V and J ends lost 1 base and 0 bases respectively, with 10 bases between them. The CDR3 extends over 15 amino acids. The germline CDR1 and CDR2 sequences are MNHNS and SASEGT. This CDR3 is CASSEGAAFSYEQYF. In DNA, the CDR3 is TGTGCCAGCAGTGAAGGGGCTGCCTTCTCCTACGAGCAGTACTTC.

V is TRBV28 and J is TRBJ1-5; D not certain. This CDR3 has 15 amino acids. Germline V CDR1 and CDR2: MDHEN, SYDVKM. Trimming took 1 base from V and 6 from J, leaving 13 bases between them. CDR3 region: CASSLSGRLGQPQHF. The CDR3 DNA is TGTGCCAGCAGTTTATCCGGCAGGCTGGGTCAGCCCCAGCATTTT.

This clone was found once. The rearrangement joins TRBV7-8 to TRBJ1-2; possibly TRBD1 for D (5 bases). Germline V lookup: CDR1 SGHVS, CDR2 FQNEAQ. This CDR3 has 13 amino acids. V lost 3 bases and J 5 bases, leaving 10 bases between the germline ends. The CDR3 coding sequence is TGTGCCAGCAGCTTCGGGGGGGGATATGGCTACACCTTC. Translation: CASSFGGGYGYTF.

This clone was seen more than once but under ten times. The J gene is TRBJ2-5, the V gene TRBV27; D gene unclear. This CDR3 contains 15 residues. Trimming removed 5 bases from V and 2 bases from J, with 15 bases in between. Looked up from germline, CDR1 is MNHEY and CDR2 is SMNVEV (reference sequence). The CDR3 region is CASSPRRRLQETQYF. Here the CDR3 DNA reads TGTGCCAGCAGTCCGCGCCGGAGATTGCAAGAGACCCAGTACTTC.

The chain carries TRBV27 and TRBJ2-2; 10 bases line up with TRBD1. Trimming took 6 bases from V and 11 from J; bases not matched to a gene: 9. There are 14 residues in the CDR3. Germline loops: CDR1 MNHEY, CDR2 SMNVEV (reference sequence). CDR3 coding DNA: TGTGCCAGCAGCTTCCGGGACAGGGGATTCGAGCTGTTTTTT. This codes for CASSFRDRGFELFF.

V usage is TRBV7-8 and J usage is TRBJ2-3, with TRBD2 matching 8 bases. V dropped 1 base and J dropped 5; count of bases not matched to a gene: 5. The length of the CDR3 is 15 residues. Germline lookup yields CDR1 SGHVS and CDR2 FQNEAQ. CDR3 in amino acids: CASSLGRAGVDTQYF. The CDR3 coding sequence is TGTGCCAGCAGCTTAGGTCGAGCGGGAGTAGATACGCAGTATTTT.

A word on this clone: The germline gene is not matched at one end of the junction; a read error may be the cause. This chain uses TRBV18 with TRBJ1-4; 9 bases map to TRBD1. The CDR3 is 15 residues long. Germline V gives CDR1 KGHSH, CDR2 LQKENI. CDR3 in DNA: TGTGCCAGCTCCCCACCGGGGACAGGGCAGGAAAAACTGTTTTTT. This gives the protein CASSPPGTGQEKLFF.

The chain employs TRBV6-5 and TRBJ2-7, with D possibly TRBD1 on 5 matching bases. V was cut by 7 bases and J by 0 bases, with 16 bases left in between. CDR3 length: 15 amino acids. CDR1 is MNHEY, CDR2 SVGAGI, per germline. The CDR3 is CASTPTVSSSYEQYF. Here the CDR3 DNA reads TGTGCCAGCACTCCGACAGTCTCGAGCTCCTACGAGCAGTACTTC.

The chain combines TRBV6-5 with TRBJ1-2, with 8 bases fitting TRBD1. CDR3 size: 12 residues. Germline trimming cut 6 bases from V and 7 bases from J; bases unmatched to any gene: 4. The germline CDR1 and CDR2 sequences are MNHEY and SVGAGI. The CDR3 DNA follows: TGTGCCAGCAGATTACAGGGGGGTGGCTACACCTTC. Translating gives CASRLQGGGYTF.

This chain uses TRBV30 with TRBJ1-3; 7 bases match TRBD1. The CDR3 length is 12 residues. V lost 5 bases, J lost 3 bases, and 1 base stayed unmatched. The germline gives CDR1 GTSNPN, CDR2 SVGIG (reference sequence). The CDR3 DNA follows: TGTGCCTGGGGGACAGTTGGAAACACCATATATTTT. It translates to CAWGTVGNTIYF.

The chain employs TRBV18 and TRBJ2-7; D might be TRBD1 (6 bases). Germline-derived CDR1 and CDR2 are KGHSH and LQKENI. With 1 base removed from V and 0 bases from J, the gap between germline ends came to 13 bases. This CDR3 contains 16 residues. The CDR3 nucleotides are TGTGCCAGCTCACCACGGTCAGGGGCGAGCTCCTACGAGCAGTACTTC. It translates to CASSPRSGASSYEQYF. Full variable domain (missing parts from reference TRBV18 and TRBJ2-7): NAGVMQNPRHLVRRRGQEARLRCSPMKGHSHVYWYRQLPEEGLKFMVYLQKENIIDESGMPKERFSAEFPKEGPSILRIQQVVRGDSAAYFCASSPRSGASSYEQYFGPGTRLTVT.

The V and J genes are TRBV7-9 and TRBJ1-1; D possibly corresponds to TRBD1 (6 bases). The CDR3 spans 14 residues. Deletions cut 3 bases from V and 5 bases from J, with 13 bases between. Looked up from germline, CDR1 is SEHNR and CDR2 is FQNEAQ (reference sequence). CDR3 residues: CASSFRGAETEAFF. The CDR3 coding sequence is TGTGCCAGCAGCTTTAGGGGGGCTGAGACTGAAGCTTTCTTT.

V gene TRBV5-5 combines with J gene TRBJ1-5, with D maybe TRBD1 (5 bases). CDR1 and CDR2 from the germline V gene are SGHKS and YYEKEE (reference sequence). This CDR3 contains 14 residues. V gave up 2 bases and J gave up 7 bases, with 13 bases separating them. CDR3 DNA sequence: TGTGCCAGCAGCTTAAGAGGGGCCGGCCAGCCCCAGCATTTT. Protein product: CASSLRGAGQPQHF.

This clone was found once. The chain is built from TRBV5-1 and TRBJ2-1; 10 nucleotides agree with TRBD1. Germline assignment: CDR1 SGHRS and CDR2 YFSETQ. This CDR3 spans 14 amino acids. Trimming took 5 bases from V and 9 from J; bases not matched to a gene: 8. The CDR3 DNA reads as TGCGCCAGCAGTCCGACAGGGGGCAGGGGTGAGCAGTTCTTC. It is translated as CASSPTGGRGEQFF. Looking up the rest from reference TRBV5-1 and TRBJ2-1 gives the full variable domain: KAGVTQTPRYLIKTRGQQVTLSCSPISGHRSVSWYQQTPGQGLQFLFEYFSETQRNKGNFPGRFSGRQFSNSRSEMNVSTLELGDSALYLCASSPTGGRGEQFFGPGTRLTVL.